These 15 T cell receptor beta chains came from one sample sequenced in a study of OX40 agonist ivuxolimab in advanced cancers. TCRdb's table, derived via immunoSEQ multiplex PCR, lists solely in-frame clones and lacks some. The table lists 65,000 to 75,000 clones, roughly 88% of them singletons. Sequencing was performed on CD4+ or CD8+ T cells sorted from blood, taken in a trial of the OX40 agonist ivuxolimab. The receptors derive from an adult with an advanced solid tumor such as melanoma, head and neck, liver or kidney cancer.

The count of this clone is one. The gene calls are TRBV5-1 and TRBJ2-7; TRBD2 matches at 7 bases. The CDR3 is made up of 14 amino acids. The J segment lost 3 bases and the V segment lost 3 bases, leaving 6 bases of the junction unmatched. CDR1 is SGHRS, CDR2 YFSETQ, per germline. The CDR3 region has the DNA TGCGCCAGCAGCTCCACTAGCGACAACTACGAGCAGTACTTC. This codes for CASSSTSDNYEQYF. The entire variable domain, with the rest obtained from reference TRBV5-1 and TRBJ2-7, is as follows: KAGVTQTPRYLIKTRGQQVTLSCSPISGHRSVSWYQQTPGQGLQFLFEYFSETQRNKGNFPGRFSGRQFSNSRSEMNVSTLELGDSALYLCASSSTSDNYEQYFGPGTRLTVT.

The V and J genes are TRBV7-9 and TRBJ1-2; TRBD1 agrees at 7 bases. This CDR3 is built from 16 residues. V trimming: 4 bases; J trimming: 4 bases; junction bases outside the gene matches: 12. Germline CDR1 and CDR2: SEHNR and FQNEAQ (reference sequence). In nucleotides, the CDR3 is TGTGCCAGCAGCTCTTGGGACAGCTCAAACTCCTATGGCTACACCTTC. It specifies CASSSWDSSNSYGYTF.

The chain is built from TRBV14 and TRBJ1-2, with a weak D call TRBD1 (6 bases). Trimming removed 1 base from V and 4 bases from J, with 13 bases in between. The CDR3 consists of 15 residues. CDR1 is SGHDN, CDR2 FVKESK, per germline. CDR3 amino acids: CASSQVQQGGYGYTF. The CDR3 coding sequence is TGTGCCAGCAGCCAAGTCCAACAGGGTGGCTATGGCTACACCTTC.

This rearrangement joins TRBV4-1 to TRBJ2-1, with a weak D call TRBD2 (7 bases). This CDR3 region has 16 residues. Germline CDR1 and CDR2: MGHRA and YSYEKL. Trimming left V 4 bases short and J 1 base short, with 14 bases between. The CDR3 bases are TGCGCCAGCAGCCCGGGGGGCGGTGGGTCCTACAATGAGCAGTTCTTC. The encoded protein is CASSPGGGGSYNEQFF.

The chain recombines TRBV28 with TRBJ2-5; D possibly corresponds to TRBD2 (5 bases). The CDR3 is 12 residues long. The V end lost 6 bases, the J end lost 7 bases, and 12 bases lay between the germline ends. Germline CDR1 and CDR2: MDHEN and SYDVKM. The CDR3 region has the DNA TGTGCCAGCAGAGGCGGGCCCGGGACCCAGTACTTC. It encodes CASRGGPGTQYF.

The chain links TRBV21-1 to TRBJ2-7; whether TRBD1, the table's D call, matches the DNA was not checked. TRBV21-1 is shown as a pseudogene. The CDR3 has 14 residues. The CDR3 loop reads CASSNGRETYEQYF. The CDR3 region has the DNA TGTGCCAGCAGCAACGGCAGGGAAACCTACGAGCAGTACTTC.

The chain is built from TRBV9 and TRBJ1-6; the D is unclear. The CDR3 has 14 amino acids. With 3 bases removed from V and 10 bases from J, the gap between germline ends came to 14 bases. Germline-derived CDR1 and CDR2 are SGDLS and YYNGEE. The chain's CDR3 is CASSEHAALSPLHF. CDR3 in DNA: TGTGCCAGCAGCGAACATGCAGCGCTATCACCCCTCCACTTT.

This rearrangement joins TRBV7-2 to TRBJ1-2; 8 bases line up with TRBD1. Germline V gives CDR1 SGHTA, CDR2 FQGNSA. CDR3 length: 12 amino acids. Trimming cost V 4 bases and J 6 bases; bases outside gene matches: 1. CDR3 loop: CASSSTGDGYTF. DNA of the CDR3: TGTGCCAGCAGCTCGACAGGGGATGGCTACACCTTC.

This clone was recorded a few times. The chain carries TRBV29-1 and TRBJ2-7, with TRBD1 matching over 9 bases. V was pared by 6 bases and J by 12 bases, with 9 bases of the junction left unmatched. The CDR3 has 11 amino acids. Germline V gene lookup returns CDR1 SQVTM and CDR2 ANQGSEA. CDR3 nucleotides: TGCAGCGTAGAGTCACAGGGGGCGGCGTACTTC. Its protein is CSVESQGAAYF.

V and J are TRBV5-6 and TRBJ2-1, with 7 positions matching TRBD1. Per the germline V gene, CDR1 is SGHDT and CDR2 is YYEEEE. CDR3 length: 15 amino acids. Germline trimming cut 4 bases from V and 4 bases from J; bases unmatched to any gene: 8. The CDR3 reads CASSPQGYPYNEQFF. The CDR3 DNA reads as TGTGCCAGCAGCCCACAGGGGTACCCTTACAATGAGCAGTTCTTC.

The rearrangement uses TRBV15 and TRBJ2-2; 11 bases are shared with TRBD1. V gave up 6 bases and J gave up 7 bases; unmatched junction bases: 7. The CDR3 consists of 15 residues. Per germline, CDR1 LNHNV and CDR2 YYDKDF (reference sequence). The CDR3 nucleotides are TGTGCCACCAGAACCGGACAGGGGGCCGGCGGGGAGCTGTTTTTT. Residues: CATRTGQGAGGELFF. Filled out from reference TRBV15 and TRBJ2-2, the complete variable domain reads DAMVIQNPRYQVTQFGKPVTLSCSQTLNHNVMYWYQQKSSQAPKLLFHYYDKDFNNEADTPDNFQSRRPNTSFCFLDIRSPGLGDTAMYLCATRTGQGAGGELFFGEGSRLTVL.

This clone was seen more than once but under ten times. CDR3 nucleotide sequence: TGTGCCAGCAGTTTGGCGGCCGTCAATCAGCCCCAGCATTTT. Its translation: CASSLAAVNQPQHF. V usage is TRBV27 and J usage is TRBJ1-5; D is uncertain. This CDR3 contains 14 residues. V shed 3 bases and J shed 3 bases, with 9 bases lying between them. Per the germline V gene, CDR1 is MNHEY and CDR2 is SMNVEV (reference sequence).

This clone was detected once. V is TRBV2 and J is TRBJ2-3; D perhaps matches TRBD2 (5 bases). The germline gives CDR1 SNHLY, CDR2 FYNNEI. There are 12 residues in the CDR3. The V gene lost 8 bases and the J gene lost 0 bases, with 6 bases spanning the gap. CDR3 region: CASEGSTDTQYF. DNA of the CDR3: TGTGCCAGCGAGGGAAGCACAGATACGCAGTATTTT.

The chain is built from TRBV7-6 and TRBJ2-7, with D tentatively TRBD1 (6 bases). The CDR3 has 14 amino acids. With 0 bases removed from V and 3 bases from J, the gap between germline ends came to 9 bases. Germline values: CDR1 SGHVS, CDR2 FNYEAQ. CDR3 in DNA: TGTGCCAGCAGCTTAGCTGGGGGACACTACGAGCAGTACTTC. Translation gives CASSLAGGHYEQYF. The full variable domain, with the rest looked up from reference TRBV7-6 and TRBJ2-7, is GAGVSQSPRYKVTKRGQDVALRCDPISGHVSLYWYRQALGQGPEFLTYFNYEAQQDKSGLPNDRFSAERPEGSISTLTIQRTEQRDSAMYRCASSLAGGHYEQYFGPGTRLTVT.

This sequence joins TRBV28 and TRBJ2-1; TRBD2 agrees at 9 bases. V dropped 6 bases and J dropped 0; count of bases not matched to a gene: 9. Germline V CDR1 and CDR2: MDHEN, SYDVKM. The CDR3 has 17 amino acids. CDR3 sequence reads: CASSLGLALSSYNEQFF. The DNA of the CDR3 is TGTGCCAGCAGCCTTGGACTAGCGCTAAGCTCCTACAATGAGCAGTTCTTC.